These T cell receptor beta chains were read from a single sample in a study of blood T cell repertoires in COVID-19. The table came from immunoSEQ multiplex PCR; TCRdb's copy has only in-frame clones and leaves some out. Here the sample spans some 240,000 clones, 65% to 90% being singletons. The sequenced sample was peripheral blood. The receptors derive from a woman aged 70-85 years with COVID-19, enrolled during active disease. Both conserved end residues are part of each CDR3. A D gene is named only where the DNA matches it firmly. Clone sizes are given selectively: once, few, many, or a class where the clone is expanded.

TRBV7-3,once,14,TRBJ2-1,TRBD2,CASSLLAADNEQFF,TGTGCCAGCAGCTTACTAGCGGCAGACAATGAGCAGTTCTTC
TRBV7-6,NA,15,TRBJ2-6,NA,CASSLAASGANVLTF,TGTGCCAGCAGCCTCGCGGCCTCTGGGGCCAACGTCCTGACTTTC
TRBV2,NA,16,TRBJ2-2,TRBD1,CASSARGQGISGELFF,TGTGCCAGCAGTGCCCGAGGACAGGGTATCTCCGGGGAGCTGTTTTTT
TRBV11-2,NA,13,TRBJ1-1,NA,CASSLGAGTEAFF,TGTGCCAGCAGCCTGGGGGCCGGGACTGAAGCTTTCTTT
TRBV19,NA,21,TRBJ1-5,NA,CASSIGDFGGAAGYSNQPQHF,TGTGCCAGTAGTATAGGAGATTTTGGAGGGGCCGCCGGCTATAGCAATCAGCCCCAGCATTTT
TRBV5-1,NA,19,TRBJ2-3,TRBD1,CASSLAFMTGASSTDTQYF,TGCGCCAGCAGCTTGGCCTTTATGACAGGGGCCTCTAGCACAGATACGCAGTATTTT
TRBV12-5,NA,12,TRBJ1-1,NA,CASGLERVKAFF,TGTGCTAGTGGTTTGGAGCGCGTAAAAGCTTTCTTT
TRBV29-1,NA,13,TRBJ2-5,NA,CSVQQTSLETQYF,TGCAGCGTTCAGCAGACTAGTCTCGAGACCCAGTACTTC
TRBV5-4,NA,13,TRBJ1-2,NA,CASSHGQSYGYTF,TGTGCCAGCAGCCACGGACAGAGCTATGGCTACACCTTC
TRBV19,NA,16,TRBJ2-3,NA,CASSNHPARSTDTQYF,TGTGCCAGTAGTAACCACCCGGCTAGATCAACAGATACGCAGTATTTT
TRBV11-3,few,16,TRBJ1-6,TRBD1,CASSLTGGSGSSPLHF,TGTGCCAGCAGCCTAACAGGGGGGTCTGGTAGTTCACCCCTCCACTTT
TRBV19,NA,16,TRBJ2-2,NA,CASRPYRSDYTGELFF,TGTGCCAGCCGACCGTACCGATCAGACTACACCGGGGAGCTGTTTTTT
TRBV5-4,NA,13,TRBJ1-2,NA,CASSSLTGYGYTF,TGTGCCAGCAGCTCCCTAACAGGGTATGGCTACACCTTC
TRBV21-1,NA,19,TRBJ2-7,NA,CASSNPTGTGAGVIIEQYF,TGTGCCAGCAGCAACCCCACCGGGACAGGGGCGGGGGTAATTATCGAGCAGTACTTC
TRBV15,NA,14,TRBJ2-7,NA,CATKRTLESYEQYF,TGTGCCACCAAGCGCACGCTAGAATCCTACGAGCAGTACTTC
TRBV6-1,NA,15,TRBJ1-6,NA,CASSERVGYNSPLHF,TGTGCCAGCAGTGAACGGGTTGGGTATAATTCACCCCTCCACTTT
TRBV20-1,NA,14,TRBJ2-7,TRBD1,CSASTGTGGFEQYF,TGCAGTGCTAGTACCGGGACAGGGGGCTTCGAGCAGTACTTC
TRBV30,NA,13,TRBJ2-5,TRBD1,CAGGTGGAETQYF,TGTGCCGGCGGGACAGGGGGCGCCGAGACCCAGTACTTC
TRBV3-1/TRBV3-2,once,15,TRBJ2-1,TRBD1,CASSQPGQGYNEQFF,TGTGCCAGCAGCCAACCGGGACAGGGTTATAATGAGCAGTTCTTC
TRBV27,NA,15,TRBJ1-1,NA,CASSPLTPPNTEAFF,TGTGCCAGCAGTCCCCTTACACCACCGAACACTGAAGCTTTCTTT
TRBV5-4,NA,16,TRBJ2-5,TRBD2,CASSFGTSGLIETQYF,TGTGCCAGCAGCTTTGGGACTAGCGGACTTATAGAGACCCAGTACTTC
TRBV12-2,NA,15,TRBJ2-5,NA,CASRLGARGMKTQYF,TGTGCAAGTCGCTTAGGAGCTCGCGGGATGAAGACCCAGTACTTC
TRBV7-3,NA,16,TRBJ2-3,TRBD1,CASSLEPGGPFDTQYF,TGTGCCAGCAGCTTAGAGCCAGGGGGCCCTTTCGATACGCAGTATTTT
TRBV7-2,NA,11,TRBJ2-1,NA,CASSPINEQFF,TGTGCCAGCAGCCCCATCAATGAGCAGTTCTTC
TRBV9,NA,19,TRBJ1-2,TRBD1,CASQRGSVWTGGLNYGYTF,TGTGCCAGTCAACGGGGATCGGTTTGGACAGGGGGGTTAAACTATGGCTACACCTTC
TRBV4-1,NA,16,TRBJ1-6,NA,CASSQGLQGNNSPLHF,TGCGCCAGCAGCCAAGGCCTTCAGGGTAATAATTCACCCCTCCACTTT
TRBV5-1,NA,15,TRBJ2-5,TRBD2,CASSLSASGGETQYF,TGCGCCAGCAGCTTGAGCGCTAGCGGGGGAGAGACCCAGTACTTC
TRBV18,NA,15,TRBJ2-2,TRBD1,CASRRDRENTGELFF,TGTGCCAGCAGAAGGGACAGGGAGAACACCGGGGAGCTGTTTTTT